The 14 T cell receptor beta chains listed next were all sequenced from one sample in a study of blood T cell repertoires in COVID-19. TCRdb keeps only in-frame clones here, not all; method: immunoSEQ multiplex PCR. This table has 65,000 to 75,000 clones, about four fifths appearing once. The sample comprised peripheral blood. These receptors were collected from a man in his 70s with acute or convalescent COVID-19.

The rearrangement uses TRBV18 and TRBJ2-7; D not certain. Germline CDR1 reads KGHSH; CDR2 reads LQKENI. The CDR3 runs to 14 residues. V lost 4 bases and J 2 bases, leaving 12 bases between the germline ends. CDR3 bases: TGTGCCAGCTCACGGTCAGAATTAACCTACGAGCAGTACTTC. Protein sequence: CASSRSELTYEQYF. The variable domain in full, completed from reference TRBV18 and TRBJ2-7, reads NAGVMQNPRHLVRRRGQEARLRCSPMKGHSHVYWYRQLPEEGLKFMVYLQKENIIDESGMPKERFSAEFPKEGPSILRIQQVVRGDSAAYFCASSRSELTYEQYFGPGTRLTVT.

V usage is TRBV3-1 (or the pseudogene TRBV3-2) and J usage is TRBJ2-5; 7 nucleotides line up with TRBD2. The CDR3 covers 14 residues. Germline lookup yields CDR1 LGHDT and CDR2 YNNKEL (reference sequence). The V and J ends lost 2 bases and 5 bases, in that order; junction bases with no gene match: 5. CDR3 sequence reads: CASSQREGWETQYF. The CDR3 nucleotides are TGTGCCAGCAGCCAAAGGGAGGGATGGGAGACCCAGTACTTC.

The chain combines TRBV28 with TRBJ2-1; TRBD2 matches at 12 bases. Germline V lookup: CDR1 MDHEN, CDR2 SYDVKM. The CDR3 totals 17 residues. The V gene end was trimmed by 4 bases and the J gene end by 9 bases; junction bases not matched to a gene: 13. The CDR3 loop is CASSSLRASGRAREQFF. The CDR3 DNA is TGTGCCAGCAGTTCCCTTCGAGCTAGCGGGAGGGCCCGTGAGCAGTTCTTC. Variable domain in full (rest from reference TRBV28 and TRBJ2-1): DVKVTQSSRYLVKRTGEKVFLECVQDMDHENMFWYRQDPGLGLRLIYFSYDVKMKEKGDIPEGYSVSREKKERFSLILESASTNQTSMYLCASSSLRASGRAREQFFGPGTRLTVL.

The chain carries TRBV25-1 and TRBJ1-5; TRBD1 matches 12 bases. Trimming removed 4 bases from V and 7 bases from J; junction bases left unmatched: 5. Germline assignment: CDR1 MGHDK and CDR2 SYGVNS. There are 15 residues in the CDR3. The CDR3 DNA reads TGTGCCAGCAGTGCGGGGACAGGGGGCCCACAGCCCCAGCATTTT. Its translation: CASSAGTGGPQPQHF.

This chain joins TRBV6-5 and TRBJ2-3; tentative D call: TRBD1 (5 bases). The CDR3 consists of 14 residues. The germline V gene encodes CDR1 MNHEY and CDR2 SVGAGI. V lost 6 bases to trimming and J lost 2 bases, with 12 bases between them. CDR3 coding DNA: TGTGCCAGCAGACTCAGACAGAACACAGATACGCAGTATTTT. Its translation: CASRLRQNTDTQYF.

The chain uses TRBV19 and TRBJ2-7; TRBD2 aligns across 9 bases. Trimming cost V 6 bases and J 2 bases; bases outside gene matches: 8. Germline CDR1 and CDR2: LNHDA and SQIVND (reference sequence). This CDR3 region has 15 residues. The DNA for the CDR3 is TGTGCCAGTAGCCTGACTAGCGGAGGGACCTACGAGCAGTACTTC. Translation: CASSLTSGGTYEQYF. The full variable domain, in which reference TRBV19 and TRBJ2-7 provide the parts outside the CDR3, is DGGITQSPKYLFRKEGQNVTLSCEQNLNHDAMYWYRQDPGQGLRLIYYSQIVNDFQKGDIAEGYSVSREKKESFPLTVTSAQKNPTAFYLCASSLTSGGTYEQYFGPGTRLTVT.

The chain has TRBV5-4 and TRBJ2-1, with a weak D call TRBD2 (6 bases). CDR3 length: 13 residues. The ends were cut back, 5 bases at V and 7 bases at J, with 13 bases in the middle. CDR1 is SGHNT and CDR2 is YYREEE in the germline V gene (reference sequence). CDR3 DNA: TGTGCCAGCAGTTCGGGACTGGGGAATGAGCAGTTCTTC. Amino acid sequence: CASSSGLGNEQFF.

V is TRBV19 and J is TRBJ2-3, with TRBD1 matching over 11 bases. This CDR3 has 15 residues. Germline CDR1 is LNHDA and CDR2 is SQIVND (reference sequence). The trim removed 7 bases at V and 5 bases at J, leaving 8 bases unmatched. CDR3 amino acids: CASTDLGQGGDTQYF. The CDR3 DNA reads TGTGCCAGTACCGACCTGGGACAGGGGGGAGATACGCAGTATTTT. Variable domain in full (rest from reference TRBV19 and TRBJ2-3): DGGITQSPKYLFRKEGQNVTLSCEQNLNHDAMYWYRQDPGQGLRLIYYSQIVNDFQKGDIAEGYSVSREKKESFPLTVTSAQKNPTAFYLCASTDLGQGGDTQYFGPGTRLTVL.

Notes on this clone: Germline and junction disagree at one end, which may indicate a read error. The CDR3 region has the DNA TGCGCCAGCAGGGCGGGGGGAACTAGCCAAGGGACCCAGTACTTC. Amino acid sequence: CASRAGGTSQGTQYF. The V call is TRBV4-3, the J call TRBJ2-5, with 8 positions matching TRBD2. CDR3 length: 15 residues. Germline V gives CDR1 LGHNA, CDR2 YSLEER.

V is TRBV29-1 and J is TRBJ2-5; D possibly corresponds to TRBD1 (6 bases). Trimming took off 7 bases at V and 5 bases at J, with 14 bases between the two ends. The germline gives CDR1 SQVTM, CDR2 ANQGSEA. The CDR3 is 12 amino acids. The CDR3 DNA reads as TGCAGCGGCGTCAGGGGAGAGGAGACCCAGTACTTC. This translates into CSGVRGEETQYF.

This chain connects TRBV4-1 to TRBJ1-5; D unresolved. This CDR3 comprises 15 residues. The germline gives CDR1 MGHRA, CDR2 YSYEKL. V was pared by 2 bases and J by 6 bases, with 14 bases between. The CDR3 coding sequence is TGCGCCAGCAGCCAATCGGGAGCTGGGAGTCAGCCCCAGCATTTT. Protein product: CASSQSGAGSQPQHF.

This clone came up a few times. The chain has TRBV24-1 and TRBJ2-1, with 15 bases that match TRBD2. Germline V gene lookup returns CDR1 KGHDR and CDR2 SFDVKD. After removal of 5 bases from V and 10 bases from J, the junction contained 14 bases not matched to a gene. This CDR3 is 18 amino acids long. The CDR3 coding sequence is TGTGCCACCAGTGGTTTATCGGGACTAGCGGGGGGATTAGGGGAGCAGTTCTTC. Translation gives CATSGLSGLAGGLGEQFF.

The chain links TRBV28 to TRBJ2-5; D remains ambiguous. V lost 4 bases and J lost 0, with 6 bases in between. This CDR3 region has 13 residues. Germline CDR1 reads MDHEN; CDR2 reads SYDVKM. The CDR3 nucleotides read TGTGCCAGCAGTTCGGGTAACCAAGAGACCCAGTACTTC. This encodes CASSSGNQETQYF.

This clone was seen only once. The CDR3 is CASSYPWTGGITEAFF. CDR3 coding DNA: TGTGCCAGCAGTTACCCCTGGACAGGGGGAATTACTGAAGCTTTCTTT. V gene TRBV7-8 combines with J gene TRBJ1-1; TRBD1 aligns across 10 bases. The germline gives CDR1 SGHVS, CDR2 FQNEAQ. The V gene end was trimmed by 6 bases and the J gene end by 5 bases; junction bases not matched to a gene: 12. The CDR3 contains 16 residues.